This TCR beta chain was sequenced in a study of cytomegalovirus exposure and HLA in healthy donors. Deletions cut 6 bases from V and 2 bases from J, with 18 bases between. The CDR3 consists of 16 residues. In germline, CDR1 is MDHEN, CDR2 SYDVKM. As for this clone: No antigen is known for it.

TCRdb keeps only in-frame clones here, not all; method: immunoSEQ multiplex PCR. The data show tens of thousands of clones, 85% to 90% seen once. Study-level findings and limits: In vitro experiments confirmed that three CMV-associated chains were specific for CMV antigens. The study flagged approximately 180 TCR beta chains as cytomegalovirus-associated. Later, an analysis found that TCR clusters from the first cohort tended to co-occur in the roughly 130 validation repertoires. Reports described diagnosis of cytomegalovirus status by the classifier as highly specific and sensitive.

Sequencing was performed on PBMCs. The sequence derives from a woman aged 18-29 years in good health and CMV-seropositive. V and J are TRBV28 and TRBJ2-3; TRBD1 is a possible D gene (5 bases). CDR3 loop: CASRTPQTVLTDTQYF. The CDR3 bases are TGTGCCAGCAGAACCCCCCAGACAGTTCTCACAGATACGCAGTATTTT.